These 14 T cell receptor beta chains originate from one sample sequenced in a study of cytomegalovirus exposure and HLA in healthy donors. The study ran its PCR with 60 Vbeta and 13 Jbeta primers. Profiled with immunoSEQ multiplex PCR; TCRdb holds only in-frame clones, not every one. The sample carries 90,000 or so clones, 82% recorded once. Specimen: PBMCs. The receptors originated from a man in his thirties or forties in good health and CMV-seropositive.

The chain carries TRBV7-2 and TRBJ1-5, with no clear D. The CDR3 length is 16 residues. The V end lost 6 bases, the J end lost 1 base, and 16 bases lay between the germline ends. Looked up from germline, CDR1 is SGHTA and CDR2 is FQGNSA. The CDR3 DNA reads TGTGCCAGCAGGGCGGGCGGGTCGGTGAGCAATCAGCCCCAGCATTTT. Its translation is CASRAGGSVSNQPQHF.

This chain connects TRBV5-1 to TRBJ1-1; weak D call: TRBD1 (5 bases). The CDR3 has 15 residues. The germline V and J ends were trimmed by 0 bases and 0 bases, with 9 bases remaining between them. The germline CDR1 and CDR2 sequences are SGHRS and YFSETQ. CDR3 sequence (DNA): TGCGCCAGCAGCTTGGCTGGGGCCCTGAACACTGAAGCTTTCTTT. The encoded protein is CASSLAGALNTEAFF.

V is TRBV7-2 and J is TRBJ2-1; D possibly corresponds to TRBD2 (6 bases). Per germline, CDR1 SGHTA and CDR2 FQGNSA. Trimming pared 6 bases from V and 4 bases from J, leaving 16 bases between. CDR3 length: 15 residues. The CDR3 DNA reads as TGTGCCAGCAGTCTTGGACTGGGGGGTTACAATGAGCAGTTCTTC. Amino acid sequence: CASSLGLGGYNEQFF.

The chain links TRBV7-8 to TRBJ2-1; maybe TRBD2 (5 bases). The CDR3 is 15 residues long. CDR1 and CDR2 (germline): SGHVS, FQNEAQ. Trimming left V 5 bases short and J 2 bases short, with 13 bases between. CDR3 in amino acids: CASSAEAGAYNEQFF. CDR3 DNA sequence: TGTGCCAGCAGCGCCGAGGCGGGCGCCTACAATGAGCAGTTCTTC.

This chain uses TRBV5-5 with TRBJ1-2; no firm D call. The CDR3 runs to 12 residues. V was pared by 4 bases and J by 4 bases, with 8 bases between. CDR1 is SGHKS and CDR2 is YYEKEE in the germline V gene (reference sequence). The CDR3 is CASSPDIYGYTF. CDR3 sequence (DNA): TGTGCCAGCAGCCCTGACATCTATGGCTACACCTTC.

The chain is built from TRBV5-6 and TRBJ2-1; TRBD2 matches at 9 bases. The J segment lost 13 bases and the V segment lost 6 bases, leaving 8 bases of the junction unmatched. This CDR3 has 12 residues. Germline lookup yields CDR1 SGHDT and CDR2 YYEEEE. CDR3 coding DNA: TGTGCCAGCACCTCAACCGGGACTAGCCAGTTCTTC. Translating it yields CASTSTGTSQFF. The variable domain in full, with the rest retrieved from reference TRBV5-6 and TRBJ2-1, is DAGVTQSPTHLIKTRGQQVTLRCSPKSGHDTVSWYQQALGQGPQFIFQYYEEEERQRGNFPDRFSGHQFPNYSSELNVNALLLGDSALYLCASTSTGTSQFFGPGTRLTVL.

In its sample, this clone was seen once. The CDR3 is CASSIGGGTEAFF. CDR3 nucleotide sequence: TGTGCCAGTAGTATAGGGGGAGGAACTGAAGCTTTCTTT. V usage is TRBV19 and J usage is TRBJ1-1; D is uncertain. The CDR3 spans 13 residues. Germline V gene sequence: CDR1 LNHDA, CDR2 SQIVND (reference sequence). Trimming shortened V by 1 base and J by 5 bases, and 8 bases separated the two germline ends.

For the CDR3, the DNA is TGCGCCAGCAGCTTGCGTTACGGGGATGGCTACACCTTC. This encodes CASSLRYGDGYTF. The V and J genes are TRBV5-1 and TRBJ1-2; D unclear. V was cut by 1 base and J by 6 bases, with 10 bases left in between. This CDR3 region has 13 residues. Germline CDR1 and CDR2: SGHRS and YFSETQ. Full variable domain (missing parts from reference TRBV5-1 and TRBJ1-2): KAGVTQTPRYLIKTRGQQVTLSCSPISGHRSVSWYQQTPGQGLQFLFEYFSETQRNKGNFPGRFSGRQFSNSRSEMNVSTLELGDSALYLCASSLRYGDGYTFGSGTRLTVV.

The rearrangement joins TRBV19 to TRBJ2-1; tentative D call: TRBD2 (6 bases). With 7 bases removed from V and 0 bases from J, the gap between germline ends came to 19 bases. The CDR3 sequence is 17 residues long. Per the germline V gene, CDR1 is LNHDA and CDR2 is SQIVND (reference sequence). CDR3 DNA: TGTGCCAGTACCCCGGGGCTAGCGAGGAGCTCCTACAATGAGCAGTTCTTC. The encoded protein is CASTPGLARSSYNEQFF.

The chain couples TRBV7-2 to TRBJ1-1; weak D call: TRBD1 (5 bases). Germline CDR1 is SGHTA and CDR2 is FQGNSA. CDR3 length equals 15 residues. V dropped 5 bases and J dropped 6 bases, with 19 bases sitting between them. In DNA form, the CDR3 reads TGTGCCAGCAGCGACCTTCGGGCGGGGGGAGCTGAAGCTTTCTTT. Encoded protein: CASSDLRAGGAEAFF. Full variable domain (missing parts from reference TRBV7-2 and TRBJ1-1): GAGVSQSPSNKVTEKGKDVELRCDPISGHTALYWYRQSLGQGLEFLIYFQGNSAPDKSGLPSDRFSAERTGGSVSTLTIQRTQQEDSAVYLCASSDLRAGGAEAFFGQGTRLTVV.

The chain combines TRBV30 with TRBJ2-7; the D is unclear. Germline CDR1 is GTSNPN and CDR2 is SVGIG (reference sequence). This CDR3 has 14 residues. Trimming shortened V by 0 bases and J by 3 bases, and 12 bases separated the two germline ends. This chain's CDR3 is CAWSVGSSFYEQYF. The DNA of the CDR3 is TGTGCCTGGAGTGTCGGTTCTTCCTTCTACGAGCAGTACTTC.

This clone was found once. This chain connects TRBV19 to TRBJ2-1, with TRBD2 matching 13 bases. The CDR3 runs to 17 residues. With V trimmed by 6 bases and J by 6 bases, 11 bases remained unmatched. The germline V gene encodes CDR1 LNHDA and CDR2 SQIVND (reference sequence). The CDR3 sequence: CASRGGWTSGSVNEQFF. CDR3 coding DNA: TGTGCCAGTAGGGGTGGATGGACTAGCGGGAGCGTCAATGAGCAGTTCTTC.

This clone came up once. The CDR3, as DNA: TGTGCCAGCAGTTACCGGTCCCAGGGGGACGAGCAGTTCTTC. Translation gives CASSYRSQGDEQFF. V and J are TRBV5-5 and TRBJ2-1, with 7 bases identical to TRBD1. The CDR3 extends over 14 amino acids. Germline values: CDR1 SGHKS, CDR2 YYEKEE (reference sequence). V dropped 5 bases and J dropped 10; count of bases not matched to a gene: 12.

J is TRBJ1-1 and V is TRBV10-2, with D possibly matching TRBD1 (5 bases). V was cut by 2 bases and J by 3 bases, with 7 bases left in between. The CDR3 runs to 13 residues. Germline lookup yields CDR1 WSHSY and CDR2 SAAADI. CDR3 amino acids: CASSEGADTEAFF. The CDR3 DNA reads TGCGCCAGCAGTGAGGGGGCGGACACTGAAGCTTTCTTT.